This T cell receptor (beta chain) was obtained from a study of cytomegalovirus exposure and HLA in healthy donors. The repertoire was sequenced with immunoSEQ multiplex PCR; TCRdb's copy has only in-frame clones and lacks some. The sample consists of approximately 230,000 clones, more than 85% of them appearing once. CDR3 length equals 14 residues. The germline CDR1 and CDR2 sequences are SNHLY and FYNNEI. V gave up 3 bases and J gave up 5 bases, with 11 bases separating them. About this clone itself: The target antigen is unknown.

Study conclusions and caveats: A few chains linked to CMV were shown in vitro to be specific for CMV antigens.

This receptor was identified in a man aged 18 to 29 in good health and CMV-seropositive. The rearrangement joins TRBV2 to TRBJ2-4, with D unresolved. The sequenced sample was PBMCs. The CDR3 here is CASSEVDVQNIQYF. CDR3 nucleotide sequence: TGTGCCAGCAGTGAGGTGGACGTCCAAAACATTCAGTACTTC.